This T cell receptor beta chain was recorded in a study of blood T cell repertoires in COVID-19. Background on the study: Samples came from the United States, Italy and Spain, spanning acute and convalescent COVID-19. The cDNA or gDNA used as material had been derived from T cells, B-cell-depleted T cells, or PBMCs.

The participants were between about 18 and 89 years old and came from under 25 US areas. Among Cohort 3 donors, those recovered had two negative PCRs, clearance, or symptom resolution. This clone has a handful of counts. Germline values: CDR1 LNHDA, CDR2 SQIVND (reference sequence). The V gene lost 4 bases and the J gene lost 4 bases, with 13 bases spanning the gap. The CDR3 runs 14 residues. Sequencing used immunoSEQ multiplex PCR; TCRdb keeps in-frame clones, though not all of them. This sample has 150,000 to 200,000 clones, with about 84% found just once. Sequenced material: PBMCs or T cells enriched from blood (not recorded which). The sequence came from a woman in her twenties or thirties who had recovered from COVID-19. V usage is TRBV19 and J usage is TRBJ1-2; possibly TRBD1 for D (6 bases). The CDR3 nucleotides are TGTGCCAGTAGTACCCCAGGGGTGACCTATGGCTACACCTTC. Protein: CASSTPGVTYGYTF.